What follows are 24 T cell receptor beta chains derived from one specimen sequenced in a study of CXCR3-negative and CXCR3-positive naive CD8 T cells (dated by TCRdb to between 2018 and 2021). The sequencing machine was a NextSeq 550. The Human TCR Profiling Kit (MiLaboratory) was used to prepare UMI-labeled 5' RACE TRB cDNA libraries. TCRdb reprocessed the reads, and each CDR3 protein sequence is entered once, without DNA. The sample's records list roughly 40,000 distinct CDR3 sequences. The ten largest account for roughly 7.7% of the sample. The sample consisted of memory CD8+ T cells from blood. Read against the paper, the sample's cell subset or site label means: conventional CD8+ memory T cells (TMEM), sorted as controls. The source is a human donor in good health. Some clones in this sample may be carry-over from other donors' samples.

This rearrangement joins TRBV7-9 to TRBJ1-4; TCRdb picks TRBD1, but there is no DNA to check that call. The CDR3 loop spans 16 amino acids. Germline CDR1 and CDR2: SEHNR and FQNEAQ (reference sequence). This CDR3 is CASSWGTGYMDEKLFF.

The chain has TRBV5-5 and TRBJ1-1. CDR1 is SGHKS, CDR2 YYEKEE, per germline (reference sequence). This CDR3 has 14 amino acids. The CDR3 spells CASSLGEENTEAFF.

V gene TRBV6-2 or TRBV6-3 combines with J gene TRBJ1-1. The CDR3 covers 13 residues. The germline V gene has CDR1 MNHEY and CDR2 SVGEGT. The CDR3 reads CASSYSPLPEAFF.

The chain combines TRBV28 with TRBJ2-3; TCRdb's D call of TRBD1 is untestable without DNA. Germline assignment: CDR1 MDHEN and CDR2 SYDVKM. The CDR3 is 15 amino acids. The CDR3 reads CASSRDRVSTDTQYF.

The chain combines TRBV20-1 with TRBJ2-7; TCRdb's D call, TRBD1, is unchecked because there is no DNA. The CDR3 totals 14 residues. Looked up from germline, CDR1 is DFQATT and CDR2 is SNEGSKA (reference sequence). CDR3 amino acids: CSARVETPGWEQYF.

CDR3 loop: CASSSGELAGVTTGELFF. This chain connects TRBV5-1 to TRBJ2-2; with no DNA, the TCRdb D assignment of TRBD2 cannot be verified. The CDR3 runs to 18 residues. The V gene's germline CDR1 is SGHRS and CDR2 YFSETQ.

The chain couples TRBV20-1 to TRBJ2-1. The CDR3 covers 15 residues. Looked up from germline, CDR1 is DFQATT and CDR2 is SNEGSKA (reference sequence). The CDR3 region is CSAREVAYSYNEQFF.

This chain joins TRBV11-3 and TRBJ2-5; TCRdb indicates TRBD1, and absent DNA this call remains unverified. The CDR3 is 15 amino acids. Germline V gene lookup returns CDR1 SGHNT and CDR2 YENEEA. Here the CDR3 reads CASSLAGSYQETQYF.

The V and J genes are TRBV29-1 and TRBJ2-7. This CDR3 contains 12 residues. Germline CDR1 reads SQVTM; CDR2 reads ANQGSEA. The CDR3 reads CSVAGGSYEQYF.

CDR3: CSVGLAVPDTQYF. The rearrangement uses TRBV29-1 and TRBJ2-3; the D gene TCRdb calls, TRBD2, cannot be checked with no DNA. CDR3 length: 13 residues. Germline loops: CDR1 SQVTM, CDR2 ANQGSEA.

The rearrangement links TRBV28 to TRBJ2-7. Germline V gene lookup returns CDR1 MDHEN and CDR2 SYDVKM. The CDR3 is 12 residues long. The CDR3 is CASSLQNYEQYF.

The chain employs TRBV7-6 and TRBJ2-3; no DNA is available, so the TRBD1 call from TCRdb remains unchecked. Germline loops: CDR1 SGHVS, CDR2 FNYEAQ. The CDR3 runs 14 residues. The CDR3: CASSLGVEADTQYF.

The rearrangement links TRBV4-3 to TRBJ1-2; TCRdb designates TRBD1, a call that cannot be tested without DNA. The CDR3 has 18 amino acids. The germline V gene encodes CDR1 LGHNA and CDR2 YSLEER. This CDR3 reads CASSQDRTGGAVSVGYTF.

The CDR3 here is CASSLLGVTGELFF. The V and J genes are TRBV27 and TRBJ2-2; TCRdb picks TRBD2, but there is no DNA to check that call. The CDR3 has 14 residues. Germline V CDR1 and CDR2: MNHEY, SMNVEV (reference sequence).

This sequence joins TRBV7-6 and TRBJ1-1; TCRdb outputs TRBD1, but without DNA this stays unchecked. The CDR3 is 15 residues long. Germline V lookup: CDR1 SGHVS, CDR2 FNYEAQ. CDR3 amino acids: CASSLGVGPNTEAFF.

The chain combines TRBV15 with TRBJ1-2. Per the germline V gene, CDR1 is LNHNV and CDR2 is YYDKDF (reference sequence). CDR3 size: 15 residues. Here the CDR3 reads CATSNPSTLNYGYTF.

This chain connects TRBV6-5 to TRBJ2-2; checking the TCRdb D call of TRBD2 is not possible without DNA. The CDR3 consists of 19 residues. Germline V gene data show CDR1 as MNHEY and CDR2 as SVGAGI. The CDR3: CASSYSASGLTANTGELFF.

The CDR3 protein is CASSQDPGEDEQFF. The chain uses TRBV4-2 and TRBJ2-1; absent DNA, TCRdb's TRBD1 call cannot be checked. Germline V gene sequence: CDR1 LGHNA, CDR2 YNFKEQ. This CDR3 is 14 amino acids long.

The chain recombines TRBV7-8 with TRBJ1-1; without DNA, the TCRdb call of TRBD1 cannot be checked. Per germline, CDR1 SGHVS and CDR2 FQNEAQ. The CDR3 has 16 amino acids. The chain's CDR3 is CASSLPPGTANTEAFF.

This rearrangement joins TRBV29-1 to TRBJ2-1; TCRdb outputs TRBD2, but without DNA this stays unchecked. Germline lookup yields CDR1 SQVTM and CDR2 ANQGSEA. This CDR3 has 14 residues. The chain's CDR3 is CSVVIAGDRYEQFF.

Here the CDR3 reads CASSLYSDREAFF. The rearrangement uses TRBV11-2 and TRBJ1-1. The CDR3 length is 13 residues. Germline loops: CDR1 SGHAT, CDR2 FQNNGV. Filled out from reference TRBV11-2 and TRBJ1-1, the complete variable domain reads EAGVAQSPRYKIIEKRQSVAFWCNPISGHATLYWYQQILGQGPKLLIQFQNNGVVDDSQLPKDRFSAERLKGVDSTLKIQPAKLEDSAVYLCASSLYSDREAFFGQGTRLTVV.

This chain connects TRBV9 to TRBJ2-7; TCRdb designates TRBD1, a call that cannot be tested without DNA. This CDR3 is 13 amino acids long. CDR1 is SGDLS and CDR2 is YYNGEE in the germline V gene. The CDR3 here is CASSVGQAHEQYF.

V and J are TRBV2 and TRBJ2-7; TCRdb's assignment of TRBD1 cannot be checked, as there is no DNA. CDR1 is SNHLY and CDR2 is FYNNEI in the germline V gene. This CDR3 has 14 residues. The CDR3: CASSESLRGYEQYF.

The gene calls are TRBV5-1 and TRBJ2-7. Germline assignment: CDR1 SGHRS and CDR2 YFSETQ. The CDR3 covers 12 residues. The CDR3 reads CASSGAAKEQYF.